This T cell receptor (beta chain) was captured by sequencing in a study of blood T cells in healthy people across ages. V lost 5 bases and J 6 bases, leaving 19 bases between the germline ends. The CDR3 contains 15 residues. A J-beta primer mix and a sample-barcoded 5' primer were used in a second PCR of about 7 to 12 cycles. MiXCR was run by TCRdb on the 5' RACE reads, yielding one entry per CDR3 protein. Counted here are some 1.1 million distinct CDR3 sequences, roughly two fifths occurring once; the ten biggest clones make up less than 15%. Donors gave roughly 10 milliliters of peripheral blood apiece. No fewer than 5.5 micrograms of total RNA were isolated from every sample.

The specimen was blood. This chain links TRBV12-3 or TRBV12-4 with TRBJ1-1; D unclear. This clonotype was obtained from a man between 18 and 35 years old in good health. The CDR3 DNA is TGTGCCAGCAGTCCCTCGGGGTCCCAAGGTTCTGAAGCTTTCTTT. The encoded protein is CASSPSGSQGSEAFF.